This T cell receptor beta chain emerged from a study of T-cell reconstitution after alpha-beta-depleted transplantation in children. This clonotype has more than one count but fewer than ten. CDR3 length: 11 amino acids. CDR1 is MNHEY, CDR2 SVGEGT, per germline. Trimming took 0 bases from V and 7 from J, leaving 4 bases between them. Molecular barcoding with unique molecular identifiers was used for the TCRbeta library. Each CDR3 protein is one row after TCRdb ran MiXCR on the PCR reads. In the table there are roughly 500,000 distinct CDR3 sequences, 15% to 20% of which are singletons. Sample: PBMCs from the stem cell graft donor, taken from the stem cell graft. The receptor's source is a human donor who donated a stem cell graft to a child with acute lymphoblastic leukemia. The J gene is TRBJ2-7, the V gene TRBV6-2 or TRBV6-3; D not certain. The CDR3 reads CASSYSGEQYF. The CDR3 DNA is TGTGCCAGCAGTTACTCAGGAGAGCAGTACTTC.